A single sample is the source of the 14 T cell receptor beta chains below, sequenced in a study of T cell repertoires in cytomegalovirus infection. TCRdb called the reads again in MiXCR, with one record for every CDR3 protein. The table has about 740,000 distinct CDR3 sequences, about 30% seen once. These receptors lack a known antigen. The sample in question was cultured PBMCs, obtained from culture after CMV antigen stimulation. Source of these receptors: a human donor in good health (CMV status not recorded). Some clones in this sample may be carry-over from other donors' samples.

This clonotype turned up a few times. The chain recombines TRBV12-3 or TRBV12-4 with TRBJ1-5, with D hard to call. V lost 6 bases and J lost 4, with 7 bases in between. The CDR3 has 12 residues. The chain's CDR3 is CASRLQNQPQHF. The CDR3 DNA reads as TGTGCCAGCAGGCTTCAAAATCAGCCCCAGCATTTT.

This clonotype was seen at least ten times. V gene TRBV7-6 combines with J gene TRBJ2-1; D gene unclear. CDR3 size: 14 residues. Germline V gene data show CDR1 as SGHVS and CDR2 as FNYEAQ. V lost 1 base and J 2 bases, leaving 6 bases between the germline ends. This CDR3 reads CASSLDSAYNEQFF. The CDR3 coding sequence is TGTGCCAGCAGCTTAGACTCGGCCTACAATGAGCAGTTCTTC.

This clonotype was recorded a few times. The chain has TRBV7-2 and TRBJ1-3; D not resolved. The V and J ends lost 9 bases and 1 base respectively, with 7 bases between them. This CDR3 region has 12 residues. The germline V gene encodes CDR1 SGHTA and CDR2 FQGNSA. Written as DNA, the CDR3 is TGTGCCAGTTGTGATTCTGGAAACACCATATATTTT. Protein: CASCDSGNTIYF.

This clonotype showed up just a few times. The chain combines TRBV27 with TRBJ1-6; D is uncertain. The germline V gene encodes CDR1 MNHEY and CDR2 SMNVEV (reference sequence). The V end was cut by 3 bases, the J end by 0 bases, with 15 bases between. CDR3 length: 18 residues. The CDR3 spells CASSLRGLTSSYNSPLHF. CDR3 nucleotide sequence: TGTGCCAGCAGTTTGAGAGGGCTTACTAGCTCCTATAATTCACCCCTCCACTTT.

This chain joins TRBV5-4 and TRBJ2-7; D is perhaps TRBD1 or TRBD2 (6 bases each). The CDR3 covers 17 residues. Germline loops: CDR1 SGHNT, CDR2 YYREEE (reference sequence). Trimming pared 4 bases from V and 2 bases from J, leaving 22 bases between. In DNA form, the CDR3 reads TGTGCCAGCAGCCGCTACGTAACGGGGGCGGTTGCCTACGAGCAGTACTTC. Protein sequence: CASSRYVTGAVAYEQYF.

The chain combines TRBV2 with TRBJ1-2, with 9 nucleotides matching TRBD1. V gave up 5 bases and J gave up 3 bases; unmatched junction bases: 4. Germline lookup yields CDR1 SNHLY and CDR2 FYNNEI. The CDR3 is made up of 14 amino acids. CDR3 residues: CASSHRGRDYGYTF. The CDR3 DNA reads TGTGCCAGCAGTCACAGGGGGCGCGACTATGGCTACACCTTC. The full variable domain, completed using reference TRBV2 and TRBJ1-2, is EPEVTQTPSHQVTQMGQEVILRCVPISNHLYFYWYRQILGQKVEFLVSFYNNEISEKSEIFDDQFSVERPDGSNFTLKIRSTKLEDSAMYFCASSHRGRDYGYTFGSGTRLTVV.

This clonotype came up many times. The chain combines TRBV7-2 with TRBJ2-4; 10 bases are shared with TRBD2. Germline V gives CDR1 SGHTA, CDR2 FQGNSA. Trimming took 1 base from V and 9 from J; bases not matched to a gene: 15. The CDR3 runs 18 residues. The CDR3 loop is CASSLVPSGGAYFGIQYF. Written as DNA, the CDR3 is TGTGCCAGCAGCTTAGTACCGAGCGGGGGGGCATACTTTGGCATTCAGTACTTC.

This clonotype was seen repeatedly, ten times or more. The CDR3 sequence: CASSVLGTLQETQYF. CDR3 nucleotide sequence: TGTGCCAGCAGCGTACTCGGGACACTCCAAGAGACCCAGTACTTC. The chain recombines TRBV7-8 with TRBJ2-5; D is possibly TRBD1 (6 bases). The CDR3 runs 15 residues. Germline lookup yields CDR1 SGHVS and CDR2 FQNEAQ. The ends were cut back, 5 bases at V and 1 base at J, with 14 bases in the middle.

The chain recombines TRBV29-1 with TRBJ2-5; D not resolved. This CDR3 has 12 residues. Trimming removed 5 bases from V and 5 bases from J, with 12 bases in between. Germline V gene lookup returns CDR1 SQVTM and CDR2 ANQGSEA. CDR3 DNA sequence: TGCAGCGTTCGGAAGGAGTTCGAGACCCAGTACTTC. This sequence encodes CSVRKEFETQYF.

The sample holds a few counts of this clonotype. The chain recombines TRBV6-5 with TRBJ1-2, with D maybe TRBD1 (6 bases). V was trimmed by 4 bases and J by 1 base, leaving 16 bases between them. Per the germline V gene, CDR1 is MNHEY and CDR2 is SVGAGI. This CDR3 comprises 16 residues. CDR3 sequence reads: CASSLFLGQLNYGYTF. The CDR3 DNA sequence: TGTGCCAGCAGTTTGTTTTTAGGACAGCTTAACTATGGCTACACCTTC.

This clonotype turned up a few times. The V call is TRBV6-6, the J call TRBJ1-5, with 8 positions matching TRBD1. V shed 6 bases and J 6 bases; nucleotides not matched to a gene: 7. This CDR3 is 14 amino acids long. The V gene's germline CDR1 is MNHNY and CDR2 SVGAGI (reference sequence). The CDR3 reads CASRETGVSQPQHF. The CDR3 region has the DNA TGTGCCAGCAGGGAGACAGGGGTAAGTCAGCCCCAGCATTTT.

With regard to this clonotype: One end of the junction varies from germline; a read error may be responsible. The chain has TRBV4-1 and TRBJ1-2, with D uncertain. Germline V gene lookup returns CDR1 MGHRA and CDR2 YSYEKL. The CDR3 has 15 amino acids. This CDR3 is CASSQEAGSDYGYTF. CDR3 sequence (DNA): TGTGCCAGCAGCCAAGAGGCAGGTTCCGACTATGGCTACACCTTC.

This clonotype occurred once. This rearrangement joins TRBV20-1 to TRBJ2-2; 11 nucleotides line up with TRBD2. The length of the CDR3 is 15 residues. Germline V gene data show CDR1 as DFQATT and CDR2 as SNEGSKA (reference sequence). Trimming at V came to 3 bases and at J to 0 bases, leaving 0 bases not matched to a gene. CDR3 bases: TGCAGTGCTAGGACTAGCGGGACGAACACCGGGGAGCTGTTTTTT. This encodes CSARTSGTNTGELFF.

The chain has TRBV5-4 and TRBJ2-7, with 14 bases identical to TRBD2. The CDR3 length is 16 residues. Germline V gene sequence: CDR1 SGHNT, CDR2 YYREEE (reference sequence). V lost 4 bases to trimming and J lost 2 bases; unmatched junction nucleotides: 5. CDR3 in amino acids: CASSPGLAGGAYEQYF. CDR3 DNA: TGTGCCAGCAGCCCCGGACTAGCGGGGGGTGCCTACGAGCAGTACTTC.